The 18 T cell receptor beta chains in this list originate from one sample, sequenced in a study of shared clonotypes between healthy human individuals. Naivety among CD8 cells was defined by CD45RO negativity and positive CCR7 selection, thereby excluding terminally differentiated effector memory CD45RA+ cells. Libraries were prepared by immunoSEQ multiplex PCR; TCRdb keeps only in-frame clonotypes and omits some of them. The sample records about 2,100,000 clones, around 93% being singletons. The sequencing input was naive CD8+ T cells from PBMCs. These receptors came from a man aged 18 to 30 in good health. Some clones in this sample may be carry-over from other donors' samples.

V is TRBV27 and J is TRBJ2-1; 9 nucleotides line up with TRBD2. Trimming removed 8 bases from V and 8 bases from J; junction bases left unmatched: 13. Germline loops: CDR1 MNHEY, CDR2 SMNVEV (reference sequence). The CDR3 is made up of 15 amino acids. CDR3 nucleotide sequence: TGTGCCAGCCGAATGGGGCTAGCGGGATGGGATGAGCAGTTCTTC. Protein product: CASRMGLAGWDEQFF.

The chain uses TRBV18 and TRBJ2-1, with TRBD1 identical over 11 bases. The V gene's germline CDR1 is KGHSH and CDR2 LQKENI. This CDR3 has 15 amino acids. The ends lost 7 bases at V and 7 bases at J; junction bases unmatched: 9. The CDR3 protein is CASLSGTGGLNEQFF. The CDR3 DNA sequence: TGTGCCAGCTTGTCCGGGACAGGGGGTCTGAATGAGCAGTTCTTC.

The DNA of the CDR3 is TGTGCCAGCAGTTTTGGTGACACTGGGCTCGCCACAGATACGCAGTATTTT. It specifies CASSFGDTGLATDTQYF. V usage is TRBV28 and J usage is TRBJ2-3, with D hard to call. Germline V gene sequence: CDR1 MDHEN, CDR2 SYDVKM. This CDR3 has 17 residues. Trimming took 3 bases from V and 2 from J, leaving 18 bases between them.

This chain connects TRBV27 to TRBJ2-2; D might be TRBD1 (6 bases). V dropped 6 bases and J dropped 2 bases, with 19 bases sitting between them. Germline values: CDR1 MNHEY, CDR2 SMNVEV (reference sequence). The CDR3 length is 17 residues. The CDR3 region has the DNA TGTGCCAGCAGCCTACGGCAGGGGCTCCTTAACACCGGGGAGCTGTTTTTT. It yields the protein CASSLRQGLLNTGELFF.

V is TRBV28 and J is TRBJ2-5; perhaps TRBD1 as D (7 bases). V was cut by 6 bases and J by 3 bases, with 20 bases left in between. CDR3 length equals 16 residues. The germline V gene has CDR1 MDHEN and CDR2 SYDVKM. The CDR3 sequence: CASSQTGQGGEETQYF. CDR3 sequence (DNA): TGTGCCAGCAGCCAAACGGGCCAGGGGGGCGAAGAGACCCAGTACTTC.

This clone was seen only a few times. V and J are TRBV28 and TRBJ1-2; TRBD1 aligns across 7 bases. Trimming took 5 bases from V and 8 from J; bases not matched to a gene: 8. The CDR3 is 13 amino acids. Germline CDR1 and CDR2: MDHEN and SYDVKM. CDR3 coding DNA: TGTGCCAGCAGTATCCCCAGGGGGTTGGGCTACACCTTC. This gives the protein CASSIPRGLGYTF.

This chain connects TRBV2 to TRBJ2-1; 10 bases line up with TRBD2. Germline values: CDR1 SNHLY, CDR2 FYNNEI. The CDR3 totals 18 residues. V lost 11 bases to trimming and J lost 8 bases; unmatched junction nucleotides: 24. The CDR3 DNA reads as TGTGCCGGGGTTGGGGTGGCTAGCGGGAGTCGTCTAGTCGATGAGCAGTTCTTC. Its translation: CAGVGVASGSRLVDEQFF.

The V call is TRBV7-9, the J call TRBJ1-2; the D is unclear. CDR3 length equals 13 residues. Trimming took 1 base from V and 8 from J, leaving 11 bases between them. Looked up from germline, CDR1 is SEHNR and CDR2 is FQNEAQ (reference sequence). The CDR3 protein is CASSLVGAEGYTF. DNA for the CDR3: TGTGCCAGCAGCTTAGTCGGAGCGGAGGGCTACACCTTC.

The chain has TRBV6-1 and TRBJ2-1; unclear D gene. The germline V and J ends were trimmed by 6 bases and 0 bases, with 12 bases remaining between them. CDR1 and CDR2 from the germline V gene are MNHNS and SASEGT. The CDR3 loop spans 15 amino acids. This CDR3 reads CASSAYRGSYNEQFF. DNA of the CDR3: TGTGCCAGCAGCGCGTACCGTGGCTCCTACAATGAGCAGTTCTTC.

This clone has just one count. The chain links TRBV6-5 to TRBJ1-3; no reliable D call. This CDR3 spans 16 amino acids. Per germline, CDR1 MNHEY and CDR2 SVGAGI. V lost 0 bases and J 0 bases, leaving 9 bases between the germline ends. This CDR3 reads CASSYSEGASGNTIYF. Written as DNA, the CDR3 is TGTGCCAGCAGTTACTCGGAGGGTGCCTCTGGAAACACCATATATTTT.

The chain uses TRBV6-5 and TRBJ2-7, with D perhaps TRBD2 (5 bases). CDR3 size: 14 residues. The germline V gene has CDR1 MNHEY and CDR2 SVGAGI. V dropped 3 bases and J dropped 2 bases, with 11 bases sitting between them. This chain's CDR3 is CASSYEEATYEQYF. CDR3 nucleotide sequence: TGTGCCAGCAGTTATGAGGAGGCGACCTACGAGCAGTACTTC.

V is TRBV6-6 and J is TRBJ1-5, with TRBD1 as a possible D gene (6 bases). Germline-derived CDR1 and CDR2 are MNHNY and SVGAGI (reference sequence). V was pared by 1 base and J by 7 bases, with 17 bases between. This CDR3 contains 16 residues. In DNA form, the CDR3 reads TGTGCCAGCAGTTACTTGGACCCGGGGGGCGAACAGCCCCAGCATTTT. This codes for CASSYLDPGGEQPQHF.

This chain's CDR3 is CASSVSGQVGYEQYF. In nucleotides, the CDR3 is TGTGCCAGCAGCGTGTCGGGACAGGTAGGATACGAGCAGTACTTC. The chain uses TRBV9 and TRBJ2-7; TRBD1 matches at 8 bases. The CDR3 is 15 amino acids. The ends lost 2 bases at V and 4 bases at J; junction bases unmatched: 8. Germline CDR1 is SGDLS and CDR2 is YYNGEE.

The chain combines TRBV10-3 with TRBJ2-7; 7 nucleotides line up with TRBD1. V shed 3 bases and J 7 bases; nucleotides not matched to a gene: 3. CDR1 and CDR2 from the germline V gene are ENHRY and SYGVKD. The CDR3 totals 12 residues. The CDR3 here is CAISETGAEQYF. The CDR3 DNA reads TGTGCCATCAGTGAAACAGGGGCGGAGCAGTACTTC.

About this clone: Additional DNA sequences in this sample encode the identical CDR3. The rearrangement links TRBV4-2 to TRBJ1-2; D gene unclear. This CDR3 contains 11 residues. Germline V gene sequence: CDR1 LGHNA, CDR2 YNFKEQ. The V gene lost 0 bases and the J gene lost 4 bases, with 0 bases spanning the gap. The CDR3 is CASSQDYGYTF. The CDR3 DNA follows: TGTGCCAGCAGCCAAGACTATGGCTACACCTTC.

This chain connects TRBV27 to TRBJ1-1, with 9 bases that match TRBD1. The CDR3 has 11 residues. CDR1 MNHEY and CDR2 SMNVEV come from the germline V gene (reference sequence). Germline trimming cut 10 bases from V and 12 bases from J; bases unmatched to any gene: 9. The CDR3 bases are TGTGCCACCATCTCACAGGGGGCCACTTTCTTT. It is translated as CATISQGATFF.

Comment on this clone: Possible read error: a much larger clone is one base away. This chain uses TRBV7-8 with TRBJ2-2; D ambiguous. The CDR3 is 12 residues long. V was clipped by 5 bases and J by 1 base, with 2 bases between them. The germline V gene encodes CDR1 SGHVS and CDR2 FQNEAQ. The CDR3 spells CASSKNTGELFF. In nucleotides, the CDR3 is TGTGCCAGCAGCAAGAACACCGGGGAGCTGTTTTTT.

The chain couples TRBV2 to TRBJ2-1, with 9 bases matching TRBD1. This CDR3 comprises 17 residues. With V trimmed by 8 bases and J by 1 base, 12 bases remained unmatched. CDR1 is SNHLY and CDR2 is FYNNEI in the germline V gene. The CDR3 nucleotides read TGTGCCAGCGTCCGGACAGGGGCGATTATGTCCTACAATGAGCAGTTCTTC. Protein: CASVRTGAIMSYNEQFF.